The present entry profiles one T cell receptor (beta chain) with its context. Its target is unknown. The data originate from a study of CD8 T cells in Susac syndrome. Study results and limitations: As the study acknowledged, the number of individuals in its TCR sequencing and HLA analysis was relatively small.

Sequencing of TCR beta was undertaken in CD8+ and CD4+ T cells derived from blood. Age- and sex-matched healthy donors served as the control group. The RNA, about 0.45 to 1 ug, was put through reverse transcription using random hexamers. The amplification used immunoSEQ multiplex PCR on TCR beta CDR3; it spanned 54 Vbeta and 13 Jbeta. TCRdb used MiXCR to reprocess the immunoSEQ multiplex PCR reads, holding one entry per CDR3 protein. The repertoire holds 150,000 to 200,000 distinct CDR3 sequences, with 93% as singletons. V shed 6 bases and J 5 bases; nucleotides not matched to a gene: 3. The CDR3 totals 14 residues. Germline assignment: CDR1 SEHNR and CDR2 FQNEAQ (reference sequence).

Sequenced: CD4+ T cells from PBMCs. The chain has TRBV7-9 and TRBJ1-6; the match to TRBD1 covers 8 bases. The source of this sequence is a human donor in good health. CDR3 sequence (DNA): TGTGCCAGCAGACTGACAGGGGATAATTCACCCCTCCACTTT. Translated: CASRLTGDNSPLHF.